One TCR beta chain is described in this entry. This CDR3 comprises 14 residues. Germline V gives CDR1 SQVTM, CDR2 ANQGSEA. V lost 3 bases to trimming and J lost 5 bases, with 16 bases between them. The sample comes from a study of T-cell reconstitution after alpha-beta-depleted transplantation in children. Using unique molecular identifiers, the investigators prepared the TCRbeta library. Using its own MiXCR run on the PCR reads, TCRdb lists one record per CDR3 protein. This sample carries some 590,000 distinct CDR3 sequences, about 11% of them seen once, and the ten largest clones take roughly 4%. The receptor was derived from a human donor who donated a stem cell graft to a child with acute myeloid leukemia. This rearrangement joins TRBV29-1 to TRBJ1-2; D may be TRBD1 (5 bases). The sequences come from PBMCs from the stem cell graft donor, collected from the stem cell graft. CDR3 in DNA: TGCAGCGTTGATGGTACATCTAAGGGGTATGGCTACACCTTC. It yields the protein CSVDGTSKGYGYTF.